Reported below is one T cell receptor beta chain. This clonotype was picked up a small number of times. No cognate antigen has been identified for it. No base qualities exist here, and no much larger clone lies one base off it. These data belong to a study of T-cell memory formation after mild COVID-19 (dated by TCRdb to the early 2020s). A note on the overall study: Most TCR sequence clusters were specific to one of the two donors. Longitudinal TCRalpha and TCRbeta repertoire sequencing tracked T-cell clones expanding and contracting after mild COVID-19 in a couple of donors. Two young, previously healthy adult volunteers made up the cohort, one male and one female.

PBMCs were isolated by Ficoll-Paque density gradient centrifugation. The instrument given in TCRdb is Illumina NovaSeq 6000. TCRalpha and TCRbeta cDNA libraries were built by 5'RACE with constant-segment primers, adding sample barcodes and unique molecular identifiers. Trizol reagent was used to extract RNA from every sample. Amplification of the libraries took two PCR steps, and the second step added a second sample barcode plus Illumina TruSeq adapters. Sequencing of the libraries was done on an Illumina NovaSeq, producing 2 x 150 bp paired-end reads. As for the authors' bioinformatics: The reads were demultiplexed and collapsed into UMI-guided consensus sequences using migec v1.2.7. Using mixcr v2.1.11, UMI consensuses were aligned to TRA and TRB V and J templates and then assembled into clonotypes. Expanded or contracted clonotypes were those called significant by both edgeR and NoisET, with noise models trained on biological replicates. For edgeR calls, a false discovery rate-adjusted p below 0.01 and a log2 fold-change threshold of 1 were applied. PCA with hierarchical clustering of max-normalized trajectories of the 1000 most abundant clonotypes was used as exploratory dynamics analysis. The CD4 or CD8 phenotype of responding clones was assigned using the separately sequenced CD4+ and CD8+ repertoires. TCRdb trimmed public reads at Q25 via fastp, called clones via MiXCR and kept in-frame beta chains. CDR3 protein sequences are deduplicated, and each keeps its most common genes and DNA. The V and J calls shown here were made by TCRdb, not taken from the authors' results. The sample data list tens of thousands of distinct CDR3 sequences, and nearly 25% of these were observed just once. The top ten clones comprise under 55% of the sample.

Study-wide conclusions, independent of this receptor: The study covered only two mild cases, and larger cohorts including severe cases with pre-infection samples were considered necessary. Clones that contracted from day 15 to 85 showed balanced CD4/CD8 phenotypes, whereas a second wave of clones that expanded from day 15 to 37 leaned towards CD4+. SARS-CoV-2 specificity of the second-wave clones peaking on day 37 was not confirmed. The detection of some responding clones in pre-infection memory suggests that pre-existing cross-reactive memory T cells joined the SARS-CoV-2 response. Contracting CD4+ clones turned up mainly in the CM and EM memory subsets, whereas EMRA was where CD8+ clones were enriched.

The V end loses 8 bases and the J end loses 2 bases, and a stretch of 9 bases separates them. According to the germline V gene, CDR1 reads SGHVS and CDR2 reads FQNEAQ. From cysteine to phenylalanine, the CDR3 is 12 amino acids long. Only CDR3 DNA remains: 36 bases, in frame from the first base. This receptor was obtained from a man aged 18 to 30 who had mild COVID-19 (a few samples of this study predate the infection). The sample titles of this study are shuffled in the database, so cell type and time point are left out; the donor was told from shared clones. The rearranged segments are TRBV7-8 and TRBJ2-5; perhaps TRBD1 is the D gene, with 6 bases matching. Sequencing used PBMCs or a T cell subset sorted from them (not recorded which). The CDR3 in this case is CASVRGQETQYF. The nucleotides are TGTGCCAGCGTGAGGGGGCAAGAGACCCAGTACTTC.